This entry describes one T cell receptor beta chain. Its antigen is not identified. Repertoires were generated with immunoSEQ multiplex PCR, while TCRdb's copy carries only in-frame clones and drops some. The table records under 200,000 clones, roughly 89% of them present only once. This record belongs to a study of cytomegalovirus exposure and HLA in healthy donors. The germline gives CDR1 SGDLS, CDR2 YYNGEE. CDR3 length: 15 residues. The germline V and J ends were trimmed by 2 bases and 4 bases, with 15 bases remaining between them. Broader study findings: The tendency of first-cohort TCR clusters to co-occur in the 120 validation repertoires was the finding of a later analysis.

This sequence originates from a woman in her late teens or twenties in good health and CMV-seropositive. Material: PBMCs. The chain links TRBV9 to TRBJ1-2; D possibly corresponds to TRBD1 (5 bases). As DNA, the CDR3 is TGTGCCAGCAGCGTCGGAGGGGTCCCCCTCTATGGCTACACCTTC. Its translation is CASSVGGVPLYGYTF.